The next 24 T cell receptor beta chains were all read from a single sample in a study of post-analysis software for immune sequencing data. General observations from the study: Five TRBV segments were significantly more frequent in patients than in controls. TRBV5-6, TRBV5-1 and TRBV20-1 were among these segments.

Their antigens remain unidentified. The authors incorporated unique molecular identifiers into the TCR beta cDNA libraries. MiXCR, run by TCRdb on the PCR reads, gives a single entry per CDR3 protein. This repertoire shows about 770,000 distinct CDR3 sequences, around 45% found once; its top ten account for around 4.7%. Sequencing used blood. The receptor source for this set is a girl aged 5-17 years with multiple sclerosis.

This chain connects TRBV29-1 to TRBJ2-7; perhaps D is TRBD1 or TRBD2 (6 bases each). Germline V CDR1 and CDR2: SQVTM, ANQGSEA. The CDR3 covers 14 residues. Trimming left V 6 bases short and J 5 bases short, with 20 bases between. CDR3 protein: CSVRRGGGTDEQYF. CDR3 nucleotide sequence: TGCAGCGTCCGGCGGGGTGGGGGCACGGACGAGCAGTACTTC.

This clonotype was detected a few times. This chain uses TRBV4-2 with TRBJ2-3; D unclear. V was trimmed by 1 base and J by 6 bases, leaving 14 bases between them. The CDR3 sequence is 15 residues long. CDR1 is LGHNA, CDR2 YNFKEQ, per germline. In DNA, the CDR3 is TGTGCCAGCAGCCAAGTCCGGTCTGGAGCTGATACGCAGTATTTT. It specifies CASSQVRSGADTQYF.

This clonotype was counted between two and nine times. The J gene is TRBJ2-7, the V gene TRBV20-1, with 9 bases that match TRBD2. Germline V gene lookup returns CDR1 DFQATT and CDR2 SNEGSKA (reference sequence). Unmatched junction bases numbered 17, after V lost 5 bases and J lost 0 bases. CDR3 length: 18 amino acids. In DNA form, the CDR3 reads TGCAGTGCTCGAAGAGCGGCTAGCGGGGCCCCACTCTCCTACGAGCAGTACTTC. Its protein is CSARRAASGAPLSYEQYF.

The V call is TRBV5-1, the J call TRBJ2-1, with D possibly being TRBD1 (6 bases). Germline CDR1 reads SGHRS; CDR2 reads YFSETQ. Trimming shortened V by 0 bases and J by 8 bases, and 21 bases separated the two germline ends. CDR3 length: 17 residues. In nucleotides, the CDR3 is TGCGCCAGCAGCTTGGCCTCTGGAGGAGACAGGCCCCATGAGCAGTTCTTC. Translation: CASSLASGGDRPHEQFF.

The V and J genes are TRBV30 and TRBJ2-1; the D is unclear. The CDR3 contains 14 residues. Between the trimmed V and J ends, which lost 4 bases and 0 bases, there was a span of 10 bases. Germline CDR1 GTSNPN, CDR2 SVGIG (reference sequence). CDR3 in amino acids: CAWTARSSYNEQFF. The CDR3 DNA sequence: TGTGCCTGGACTGCGCGGAGCTCCTACAATGAGCAGTTCTTC.

CDR3 region: CSPLAGGVTDTQYF. The CDR3, as DNA: TGCAGCCCTCTAGCGGGAGGGGTCACAGATACGCAGTATTTT. This sequence joins TRBV20-1 and TRBJ2-3; 12 nucleotides agree with TRBD2. The CDR3 contains 14 residues. Per the germline V gene, CDR1 is DFQATT and CDR2 is SNEGSKA (reference sequence).

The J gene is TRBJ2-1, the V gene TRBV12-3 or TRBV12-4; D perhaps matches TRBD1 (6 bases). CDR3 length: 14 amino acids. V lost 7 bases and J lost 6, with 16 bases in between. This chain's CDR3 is CASTKSGQSNEQFF. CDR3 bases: TGTGCCAGCACCAAGTCTGGACAGTCCAATGAGCAGTTCTTC.

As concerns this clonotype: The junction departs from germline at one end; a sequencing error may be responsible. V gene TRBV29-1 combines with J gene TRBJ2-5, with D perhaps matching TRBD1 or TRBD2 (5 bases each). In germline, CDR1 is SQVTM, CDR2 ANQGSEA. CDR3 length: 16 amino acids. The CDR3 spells CGVEPRGGVNQETQYF. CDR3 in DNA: TGCGGCGTTGAGCCCCGTGGGGGTGTCAACCAAGAGACCCAGTACTTC.

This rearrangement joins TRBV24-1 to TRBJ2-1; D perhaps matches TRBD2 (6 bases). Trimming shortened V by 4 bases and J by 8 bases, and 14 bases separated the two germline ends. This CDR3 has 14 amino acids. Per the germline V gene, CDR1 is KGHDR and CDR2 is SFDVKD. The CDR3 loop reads CATSEPGLGDEQFF. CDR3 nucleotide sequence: TGTGCCACCAGTGAACCGGGACTCGGGGATGAGCAGTTCTTC.

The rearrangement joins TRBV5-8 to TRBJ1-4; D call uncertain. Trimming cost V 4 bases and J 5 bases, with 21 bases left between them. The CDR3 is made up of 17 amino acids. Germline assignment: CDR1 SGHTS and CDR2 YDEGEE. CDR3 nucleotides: TGTGCCAGCAGCCCGGTGCGGCAAGGTGGGATGAATGAAAAACTGTTTTTT. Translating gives CASSPVRQGGMNEKLFF.

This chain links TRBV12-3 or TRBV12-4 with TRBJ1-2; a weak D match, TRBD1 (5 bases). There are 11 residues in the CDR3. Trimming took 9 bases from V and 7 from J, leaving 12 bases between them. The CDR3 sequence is CASRGGFGYTF. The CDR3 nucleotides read TGTGCCAGTAGGGGTGGTTTTGGCTACACCTTC.

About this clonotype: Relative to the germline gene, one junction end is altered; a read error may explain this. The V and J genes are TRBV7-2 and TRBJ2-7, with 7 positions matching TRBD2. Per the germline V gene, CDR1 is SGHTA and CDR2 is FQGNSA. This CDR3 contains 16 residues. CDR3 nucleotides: TGTGCCGGCAGCTTAGTCCCTAGCGGAACCACCTACGAGCAGTACTTC. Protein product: CAGSLVPSGTTYEQYF.

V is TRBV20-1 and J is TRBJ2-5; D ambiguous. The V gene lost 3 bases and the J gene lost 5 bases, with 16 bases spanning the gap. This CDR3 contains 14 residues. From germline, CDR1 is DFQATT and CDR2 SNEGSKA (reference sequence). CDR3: CSARAVGRRETQYF. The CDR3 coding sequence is TGCAGTGCTAGGGCTGTGGGTCGCCGGGAGACCCAGTACTTC.

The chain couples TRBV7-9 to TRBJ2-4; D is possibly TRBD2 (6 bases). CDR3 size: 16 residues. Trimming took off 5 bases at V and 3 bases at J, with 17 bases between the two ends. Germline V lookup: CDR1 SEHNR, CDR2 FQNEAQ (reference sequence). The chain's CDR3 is CASSTDAEGGKNIQYF. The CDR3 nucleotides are TGTGCCAGCAGCACGGATGCGGAGGGTGGCAAAAACATTCAGTACTTC.

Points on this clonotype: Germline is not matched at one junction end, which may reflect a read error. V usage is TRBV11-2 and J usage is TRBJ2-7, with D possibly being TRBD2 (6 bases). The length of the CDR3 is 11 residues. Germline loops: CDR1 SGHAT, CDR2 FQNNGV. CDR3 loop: CASGRSYERYF. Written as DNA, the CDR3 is TGTGCCAGTGGGAGGTCCTACGAGCGGTACTTC. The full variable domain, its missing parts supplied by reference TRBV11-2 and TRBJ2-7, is EAGVAQSPRYKIIEKRQSVAFWCNPISGHATLYWYQQILGQGPKLLIQFQNNGVVDDSQLPKDRFSAERLKGVDSTLKIQPAKLEDSAVYLCASGRSYERYFGPGTRLTVT.

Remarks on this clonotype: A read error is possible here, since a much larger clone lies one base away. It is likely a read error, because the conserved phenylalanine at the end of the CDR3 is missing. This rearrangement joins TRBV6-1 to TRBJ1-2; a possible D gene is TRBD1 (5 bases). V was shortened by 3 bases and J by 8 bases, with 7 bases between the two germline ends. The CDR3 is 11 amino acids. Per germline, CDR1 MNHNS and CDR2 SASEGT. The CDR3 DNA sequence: TGTGCCAGCAGTGAGTGGGACGGCTACACCTGC. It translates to CASSEWDGYTC.

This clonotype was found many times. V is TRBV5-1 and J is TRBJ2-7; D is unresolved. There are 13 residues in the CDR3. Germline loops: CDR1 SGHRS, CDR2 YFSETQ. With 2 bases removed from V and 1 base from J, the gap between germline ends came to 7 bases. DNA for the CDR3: TGCGCCAGCAGCTTCGGCCAGTCCTACGAGCAGTACTTC. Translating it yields CASSFGQSYEQYF. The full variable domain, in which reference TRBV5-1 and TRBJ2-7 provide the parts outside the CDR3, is KAGVTQTPRYLIKTRGQQVTLSCSPISGHRSVSWYQQTPGQGLQFLFEYFSETQRNKGNFPGRFSGRQFSNSRSEMNVSTLELGDSALYLCASSFGQSYEQYFGPGTRLTVT.

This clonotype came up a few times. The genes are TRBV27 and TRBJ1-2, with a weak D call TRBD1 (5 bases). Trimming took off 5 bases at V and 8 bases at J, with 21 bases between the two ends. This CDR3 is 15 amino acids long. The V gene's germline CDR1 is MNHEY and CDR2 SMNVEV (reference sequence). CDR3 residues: CASSPWEGHPRGYTF. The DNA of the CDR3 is TGTGCCAGCAGTCCGTGGGAGGGGCATCCTCGCGGCTACACCTTC.

The CDR3 loop is CASSFNPGDTQYF. Written as DNA, the CDR3 is TGCGCCAGCAGCTTCAATCCGGGAGATACGCAGTATTTT. This chain links TRBV5-1 with TRBJ2-3; D gene unclear. The germline CDR1 and CDR2 sequences are SGHRS and YFSETQ. V lost 2 bases to trimming and J lost 5 bases, with 9 bases between them. The CDR3 loop spans 13 amino acids. Looking up the rest from reference TRBV5-1 and TRBJ2-3 gives the full variable domain: KAGVTQTPRYLIKTRGQQVTLSCSPISGHRSVSWYQQTPGQGLQFLFEYFSETQRNKGNFPGRFSGRQFSNSRSEMNVSTLELGDSALYLCASSFNPGDTQYFGPGTRLTVL.

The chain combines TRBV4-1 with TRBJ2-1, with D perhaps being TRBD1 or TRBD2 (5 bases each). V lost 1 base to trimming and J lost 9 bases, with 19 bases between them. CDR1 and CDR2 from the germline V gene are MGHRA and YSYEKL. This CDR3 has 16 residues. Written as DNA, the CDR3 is TGCGCCAGCAGCCAAGGGACTTTAGAAACCCAGGGTGAGCAGTTCTTC. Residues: CASSQGTLETQGEQFF.

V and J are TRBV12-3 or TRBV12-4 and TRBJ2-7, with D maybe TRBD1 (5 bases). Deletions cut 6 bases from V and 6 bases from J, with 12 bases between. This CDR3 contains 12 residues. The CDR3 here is CASSVDSLEQYF. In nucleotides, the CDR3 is TGTGCCAGCAGCGTTGACAGTCTCGAGCAGTACTTC.

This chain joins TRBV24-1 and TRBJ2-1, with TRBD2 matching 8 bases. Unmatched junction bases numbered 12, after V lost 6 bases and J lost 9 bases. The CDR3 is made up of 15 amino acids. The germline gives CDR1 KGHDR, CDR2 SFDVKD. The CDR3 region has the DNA TGTGCCACCAGTAGTCCAGCGGGAGTTGGGGGTGAGCAGTTCTTC. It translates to CATSSPAGVGGEQFF.

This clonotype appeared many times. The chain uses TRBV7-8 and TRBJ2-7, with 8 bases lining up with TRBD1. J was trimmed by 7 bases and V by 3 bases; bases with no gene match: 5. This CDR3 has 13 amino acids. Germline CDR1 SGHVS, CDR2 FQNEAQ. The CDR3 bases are TGTGCCAGCAGCTTCGGACAGGGAGGAGAGCAGTACTTC. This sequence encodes CASSFGQGGEQYF.

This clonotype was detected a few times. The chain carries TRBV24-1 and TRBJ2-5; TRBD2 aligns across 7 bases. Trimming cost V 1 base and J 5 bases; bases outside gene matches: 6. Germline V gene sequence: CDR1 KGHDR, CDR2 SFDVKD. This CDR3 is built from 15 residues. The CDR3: CATSDFSREGETQYF. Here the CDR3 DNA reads TGTGCCACCAGTGATTTCAGCAGGGAGGGGGAGACCCAGTACTTC.